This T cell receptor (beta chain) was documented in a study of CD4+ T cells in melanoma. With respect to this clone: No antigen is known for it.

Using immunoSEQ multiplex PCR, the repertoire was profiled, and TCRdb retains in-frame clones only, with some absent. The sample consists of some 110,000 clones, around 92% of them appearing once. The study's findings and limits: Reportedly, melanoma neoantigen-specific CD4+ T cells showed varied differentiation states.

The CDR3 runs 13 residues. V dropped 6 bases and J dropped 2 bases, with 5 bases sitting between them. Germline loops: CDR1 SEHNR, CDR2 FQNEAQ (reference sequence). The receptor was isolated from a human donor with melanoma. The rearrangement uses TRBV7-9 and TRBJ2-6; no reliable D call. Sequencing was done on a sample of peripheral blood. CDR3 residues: CASRGTGANVLTF. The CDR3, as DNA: TGTGCCAGCAGGGGTACTGGGGCCAACGTCCTGACTTTC.